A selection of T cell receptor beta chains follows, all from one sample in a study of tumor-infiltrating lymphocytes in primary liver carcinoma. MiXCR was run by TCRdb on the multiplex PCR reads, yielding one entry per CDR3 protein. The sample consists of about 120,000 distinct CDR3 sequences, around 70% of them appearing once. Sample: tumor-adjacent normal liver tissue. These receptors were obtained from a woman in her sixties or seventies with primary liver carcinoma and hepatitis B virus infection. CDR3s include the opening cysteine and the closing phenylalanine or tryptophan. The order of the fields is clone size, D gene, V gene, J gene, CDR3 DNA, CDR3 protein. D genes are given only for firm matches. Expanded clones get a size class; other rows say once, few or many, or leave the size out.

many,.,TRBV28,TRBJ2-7,TGTGCCAGCACCCCCAACCTAGGCGAGCAGTACTTC,CASTPNLGEQYF
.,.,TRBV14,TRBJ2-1,TGTACCAGCAGCCAAGATCGGGAGCGAACTCGCAAACCTCAGTTCTTC,CTSSQDRERTRKPQFF
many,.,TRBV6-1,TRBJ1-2,TGTGCCAGCAGTGAATCCAGGAACAGCTATGGCTACACCTTC,CASSESRNSYGYTF
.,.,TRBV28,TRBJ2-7,TGTGCCAGCAGATCACCCACATCCAGTGACGAGCATTACTTC,CASRSPTSSDEHYF
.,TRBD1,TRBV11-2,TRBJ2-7,TGTGCCTGCAGCTCACCGGGACAGGGGGGGTACGAGCGGTACTTC,CACSSPGQGGYERYF
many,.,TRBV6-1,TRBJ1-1,TGTGCCACCCAACCGCCGGGACGGGCGAACACTGAAGCTTTCTTT,CATQPPGRANTEAFF
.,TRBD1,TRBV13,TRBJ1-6,TGTGTCAGCAGCCCCAAGGCCGGGACAGGAATCTCACCCCTCCACTTT,CVSSPKAGTGISPLHF
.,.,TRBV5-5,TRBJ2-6,TGTGTCAGCACCATTCCCCAGGGGTATAGCTCTGGGGCCAACATCCTGACTTTC,CVSTIPQGYSSGANILTF
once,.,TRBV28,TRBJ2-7,TGTGTCGGCGACTTTTTGGGGACACCCAATTACGAGCAGTACTTC,CVGDFLGTPNYEQYF
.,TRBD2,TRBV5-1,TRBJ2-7,TGCGCCAGGAGTCAAGGACTAGTCCCGTACGAGCAGTACTTC,CARSQGLVPYEQYF
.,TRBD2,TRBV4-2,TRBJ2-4,TGTGCCAGTAGCCAAGAGTCCCCTAGCGGGAGGGTAGGGGCAGGAAACACTCAGTACTTC,CASSQESPSGRVGAGNTQYF
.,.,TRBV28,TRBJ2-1,TGTGCCACCTTCGATAAAACAGGGAAGGGGTACGATGAGCAGTTCTTC,CATFDKTGKGYDEQFF
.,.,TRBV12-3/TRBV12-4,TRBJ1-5,TGTGCCAATAGTGTCAGCCTCGGTCAGCCCCAGCATTTT,CANSVSLGQPQHF